The present entry profiles one TCR beta chain with its context. Antigen: not known. Then a second PCR, running about 6 to 11 cycles, was carried out with a sample-barcoded 5' primer and a J-beta primer mix. Tags on each cDNA molecule came from a template-switch adaptor with 12 random nucleotides. All samples yielded 3 million or more CDR3-containing paired-end reads. MiXCR was run by TCRdb on the 5' RACE reads, yielding one entry per CDR3 protein. The sample carries hundreds of thousands of distinct CDR3 sequences, about 30% recorded once. These data originate in a study of blood T cells in healthy people across ages. Per sample, at least 5 micrograms of total RNA were extracted. General study results and limits: Per-million-T-cell TCR beta diversity fell roughly linearly with age.

The receptor's source is a woman over 75 in good health. The sequenced sample consisted of blood.

CDR3: CASVLTGPGEQYF. For the CDR3, the DNA is TGTGCCAGCGTCCTTACAGGCCCAGGTGAGCAGTACTTC. V gene TRBV28 combines with J gene TRBJ2-5, with D possibly being TRBD1 (5 bases). CDR1 and CDR2 from the germline V gene are MDHEN and SYDVKM. The CDR3 sequence is 13 residues long. V was clipped by 8 bases and J by 11 bases, with 21 bases between them.